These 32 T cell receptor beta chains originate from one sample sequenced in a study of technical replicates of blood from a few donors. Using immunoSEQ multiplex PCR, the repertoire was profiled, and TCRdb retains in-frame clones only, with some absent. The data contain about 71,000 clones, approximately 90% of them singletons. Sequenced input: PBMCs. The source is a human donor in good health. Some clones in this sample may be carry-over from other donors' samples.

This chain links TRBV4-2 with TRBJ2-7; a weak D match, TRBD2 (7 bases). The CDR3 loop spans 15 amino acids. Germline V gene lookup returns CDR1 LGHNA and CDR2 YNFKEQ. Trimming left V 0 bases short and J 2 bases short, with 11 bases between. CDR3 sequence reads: CASSQEGAGAYEQYF. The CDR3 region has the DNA TGTGCCAGCAGCCAAGAGGGGGCGGGAGCCTACGAGCAGTACTTC.

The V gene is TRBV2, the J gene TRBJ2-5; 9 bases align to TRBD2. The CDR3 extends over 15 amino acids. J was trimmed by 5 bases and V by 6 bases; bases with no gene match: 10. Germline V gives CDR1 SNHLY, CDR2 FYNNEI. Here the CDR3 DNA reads TGTGCCAGCAGGGAGCGGGAGGCTCCGGCGGAGACCCAGTACTTC. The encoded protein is CASREREAPAETQYF. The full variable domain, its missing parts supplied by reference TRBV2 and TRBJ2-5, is EPEVTQTPSHQVTQMGQEVILRCVPISNHLYFYWYRQILGQKVEFLVSFYNNEISEKSEIFDDQFSVERPDGSNFTLKIRSTKLEDSAMYFCASREREAPAETQYFGPGTRLLVL.

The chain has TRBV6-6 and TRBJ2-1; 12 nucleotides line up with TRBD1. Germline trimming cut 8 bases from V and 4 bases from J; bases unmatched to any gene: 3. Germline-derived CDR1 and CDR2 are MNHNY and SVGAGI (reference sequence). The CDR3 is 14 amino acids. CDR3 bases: TGTGCCAGCGAGGGACAGGGGGCATACAATGAGCAGTTCTTC. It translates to CASEGQGAYNEQFF.

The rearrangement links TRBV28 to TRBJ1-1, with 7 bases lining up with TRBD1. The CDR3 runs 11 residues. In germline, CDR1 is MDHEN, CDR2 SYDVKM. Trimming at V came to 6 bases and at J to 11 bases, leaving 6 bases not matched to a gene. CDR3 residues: CASRYDRAAFF. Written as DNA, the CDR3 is TGTGCCAGCAGGTATGACAGGGCGGCTTTCTTT. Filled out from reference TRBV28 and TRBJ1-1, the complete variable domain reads DVKVTQSSRYLVKRTGEKVFLECVQDMDHENMFWYRQDPGLGLRLIYFSYDVKMKEKGDIPEGYSVSREKKERFSLILESASTNQTSMYLCASRYDRAAFFGQGTRLTVV.

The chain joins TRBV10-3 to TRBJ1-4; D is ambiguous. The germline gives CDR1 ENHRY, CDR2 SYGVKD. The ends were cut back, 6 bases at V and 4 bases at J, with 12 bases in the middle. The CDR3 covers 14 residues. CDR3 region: CAIRAGRDNEKLFF. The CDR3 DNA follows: TGTGCCATCAGAGCCGGGAGGGATAATGAAAAACTGTTTTTT.

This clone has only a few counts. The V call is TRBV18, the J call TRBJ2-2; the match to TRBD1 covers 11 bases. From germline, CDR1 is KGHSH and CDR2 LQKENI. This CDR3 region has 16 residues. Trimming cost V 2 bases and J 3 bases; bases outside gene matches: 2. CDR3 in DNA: TGTGCCAGCTCACCAGAGGGACAGGGGGACACCGGGGAGCTGTTTTTT. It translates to CASSPEGQGDTGELFF.

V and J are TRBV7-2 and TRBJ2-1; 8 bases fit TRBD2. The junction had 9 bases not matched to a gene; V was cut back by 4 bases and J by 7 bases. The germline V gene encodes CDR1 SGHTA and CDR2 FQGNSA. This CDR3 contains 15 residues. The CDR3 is CASSSTSGGLNEQFF. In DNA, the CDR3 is TGTGCCAGCAGCTCCACTAGCGGAGGTTTAAATGAGCAGTTCTTC.

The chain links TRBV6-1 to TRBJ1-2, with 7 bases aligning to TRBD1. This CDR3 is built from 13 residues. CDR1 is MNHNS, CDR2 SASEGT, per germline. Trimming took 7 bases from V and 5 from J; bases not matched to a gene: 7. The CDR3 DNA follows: TGTGCCAGCATAGCCGGGACAGCGTATGGCTACACCTTC. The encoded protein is CASIAGTAYGYTF.

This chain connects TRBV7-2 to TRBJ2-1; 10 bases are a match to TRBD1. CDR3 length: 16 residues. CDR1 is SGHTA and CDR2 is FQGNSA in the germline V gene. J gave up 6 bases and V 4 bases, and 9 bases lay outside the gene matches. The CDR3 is CASSSYRDRGRNEQFF. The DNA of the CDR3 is TGTGCCAGCAGCTCATACCGGGACAGGGGCCGCAATGAGCAGTTCTTC.

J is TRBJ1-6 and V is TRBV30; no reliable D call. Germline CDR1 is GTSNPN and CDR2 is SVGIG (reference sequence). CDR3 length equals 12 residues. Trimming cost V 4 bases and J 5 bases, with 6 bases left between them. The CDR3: CAWNRDNSPLHF. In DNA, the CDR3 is TGTGCCTGGAACAGAGATAATTCACCCCTCCACTTT.

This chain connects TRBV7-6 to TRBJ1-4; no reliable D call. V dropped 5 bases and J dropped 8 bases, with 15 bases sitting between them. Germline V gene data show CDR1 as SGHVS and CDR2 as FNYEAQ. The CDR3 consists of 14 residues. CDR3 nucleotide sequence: TGTGCCAGCAGCCACCCGGGGTCTGGGGAAAAACTGTTTTTT. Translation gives CASSHPGSGEKLFF. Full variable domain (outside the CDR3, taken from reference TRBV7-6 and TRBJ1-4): GAGVSQSPRYKVTKRGQDVALRCDPISGHVSLYWYRQALGQGPEFLTYFNYEAQQDKSGLPNDRFSAERPEGSISTLTIQRTEQRDSAMYRCASSHPGSGEKLFFGSGTQLSVL.

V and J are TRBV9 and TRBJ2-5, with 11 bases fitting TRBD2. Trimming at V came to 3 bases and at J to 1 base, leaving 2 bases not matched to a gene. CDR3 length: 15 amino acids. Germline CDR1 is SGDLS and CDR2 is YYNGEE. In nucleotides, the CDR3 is TGTGCCAGCAGCGGGACTAGCGGGTTCCAAGAGACCCAGTACTTC. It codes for CASSGTSGFQETQYF.

The CDR3 DNA is TGTGCCTGGAGTAAGACGGCGGACACTGAAGCTTTCTTT. As protein: CAWSKTADTEAFF. The chain carries TRBV30 and TRBJ1-1; D ambiguous. CDR1 and CDR2 from the germline V gene are GTSNPN and SVGIG (reference sequence). Trimming took off 2 bases at V and 3 bases at J, with 10 bases between the two ends. The CDR3 runs 13 residues. Drawing the rest from reference TRBV30 and TRBJ1-1, the complete variable domain is SQTIHQWPATLVQPVGSPLSLECTVEGTSNPNLYWYRQAAGRGLQLLFYSVGIGQISSEVPQNLSASRPQDRQFILSSKKLLLSDSGFYLCAWSKTADTEAFFGQGTRLTVV.

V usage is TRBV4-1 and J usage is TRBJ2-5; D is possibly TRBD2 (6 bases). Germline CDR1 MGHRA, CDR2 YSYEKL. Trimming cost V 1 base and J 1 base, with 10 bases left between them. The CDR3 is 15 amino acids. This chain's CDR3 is CASSQGLAPQETQYF. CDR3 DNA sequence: TGCGCCAGCAGCCAAGGTCTAGCGCCCCAAGAGACCCAGTACTTC.

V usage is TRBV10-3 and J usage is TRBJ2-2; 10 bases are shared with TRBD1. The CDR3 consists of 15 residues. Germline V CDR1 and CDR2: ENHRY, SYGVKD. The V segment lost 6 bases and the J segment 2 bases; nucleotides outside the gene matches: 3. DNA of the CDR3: TGTGCCATCAGAGGGACAGGGGCTAACACCGGGGAGCTGTTTTTT. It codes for CAIRGTGANTGELFF.

The CDR3 reads CASSLWTGASYGYTF. The CDR3 DNA follows: TGTGCCAGCAGCTTATGGACAGGGGCCTCCTATGGCTACACCTTC. The chain couples TRBV7-2 to TRBJ1-2; 9 bases are a match to TRBD1. The CDR3 is made up of 15 amino acids. Germline values: CDR1 SGHTA, CDR2 FQGNSA. J lost 4 bases, V lost 2 bases, and 5 bases had no gene match.

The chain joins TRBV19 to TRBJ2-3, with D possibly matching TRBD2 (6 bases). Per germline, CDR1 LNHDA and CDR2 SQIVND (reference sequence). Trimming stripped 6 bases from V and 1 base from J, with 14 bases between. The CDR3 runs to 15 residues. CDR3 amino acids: CASSPGTLGTDTQYF. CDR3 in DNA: TGTGCCAGTAGCCCCGGGACTCTGGGCACAGATACGCAGTATTTT.

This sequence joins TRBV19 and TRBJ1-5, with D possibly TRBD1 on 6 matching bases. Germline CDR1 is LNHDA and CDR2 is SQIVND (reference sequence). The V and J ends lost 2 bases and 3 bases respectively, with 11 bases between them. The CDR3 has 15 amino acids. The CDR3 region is CASSIWGQVNQPQHF. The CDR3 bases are TGTGCCAGTAGTATATGGGGACAAGTCAATCAGCCCCAGCATTTT.

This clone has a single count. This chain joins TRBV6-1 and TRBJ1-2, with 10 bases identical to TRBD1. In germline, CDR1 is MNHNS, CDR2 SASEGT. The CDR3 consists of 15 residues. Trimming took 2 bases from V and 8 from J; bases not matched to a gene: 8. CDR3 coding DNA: TGTGCCAGCAGTGAAAAAGTGACAGGGGGCGGCGGCTACACCTTC. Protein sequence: CASSEKVTGGGGYTF.

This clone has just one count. CDR3 region: CASSQQGPEQFF. For the CDR3, the DNA is TGTGCCAGCAGTCAACAGGGACCTGAGCAGTTCTTC. This chain joins TRBV5-6 and TRBJ2-1, with TRBD1 as a possible D gene (6 bases). The germline gives CDR1 SGHDT, CDR2 YYEEEE. The CDR3 has 12 amino acids. The ends were cut back, 5 bases at V and 9 bases at J, with 12 bases in the middle. The whole variable domain, filled in from reference TRBV5-6 and TRBJ2-1, reads DAGVTQSPTHLIKTRGQQVTLRCSPKSGHDTVSWYQQALGQGPQFIFQYYEEEERQRGNFPDRFSGHQFPNYSSELNVNALLLGDSALYLCASSQQGPEQFFGPGTRLTVL.

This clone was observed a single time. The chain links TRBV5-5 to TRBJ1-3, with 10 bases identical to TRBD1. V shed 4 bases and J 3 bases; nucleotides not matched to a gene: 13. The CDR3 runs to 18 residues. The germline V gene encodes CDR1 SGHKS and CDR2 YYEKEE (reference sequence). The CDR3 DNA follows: TGTGCCAGCAGCCCGAACCCCGGGACAGGGGAAAGTGGAAACACCATATATTTT. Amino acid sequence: CASSPNPGTGESGNTIYF.

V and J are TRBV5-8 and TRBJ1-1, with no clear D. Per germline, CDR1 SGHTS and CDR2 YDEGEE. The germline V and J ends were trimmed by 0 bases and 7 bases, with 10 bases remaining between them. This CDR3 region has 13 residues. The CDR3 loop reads CASSLEPGNEAFF. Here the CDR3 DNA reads TGTGCCAGCAGCTTGGAGCCTGGTAATGAAGCTTTCTTT.

The CDR3 here is CASTLAGIPLDEQFF. CDR3 DNA sequence: TGCGCCAGCACCCTTGCGGGGATCCCACTGGATGAGCAGTTCTTC. V gene TRBV5-1 combines with J gene TRBJ2-1; possible D gene TRBD2, 6 bases. Per germline, CDR1 SGHRS and CDR2 YFSETQ. CDR3 length: 15 amino acids. Between the trimmed V and J ends, which lost 6 bases and 8 bases, there was a span of 21 bases. The whole variable domain, remainder taken from reference TRBV5-1 and TRBJ2-1, is KAGVTQTPRYLIKTRGQQVTLSCSPISGHRSVSWYQQTPGQGLQFLFEYFSETQRNKGNFPGRFSGRQFSNSRSEMNVSTLELGDSALYLCASTLAGIPLDEQFFGPGTRLTVL.

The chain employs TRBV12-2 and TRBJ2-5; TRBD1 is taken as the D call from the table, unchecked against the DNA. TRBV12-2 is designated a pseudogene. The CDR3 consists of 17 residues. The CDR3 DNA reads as TGTGCAAGTCGCTTCTTATACGGACAGGGCGCTCAAGAGACCCAGTACTTC. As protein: CASRFLYGQGAQETQYF.

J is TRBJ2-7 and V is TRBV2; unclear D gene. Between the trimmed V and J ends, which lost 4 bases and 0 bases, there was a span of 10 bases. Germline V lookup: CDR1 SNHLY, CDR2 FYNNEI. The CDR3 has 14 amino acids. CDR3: CASSVRHLSYEQYF. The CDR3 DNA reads TGTGCCAGCAGTGTTCGACACCTCTCCTACGAGCAGTACTTC. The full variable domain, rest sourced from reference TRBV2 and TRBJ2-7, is EPEVTQTPSHQVTQMGQEVILRCVPISNHLYFYWYRQILGQKVEFLVSFYNNEISEKSEIFDDQFSVERPDGSNFTLKIRSTKLEDSAMYFCASSVRHLSYEQYFGPGTRLTVT.

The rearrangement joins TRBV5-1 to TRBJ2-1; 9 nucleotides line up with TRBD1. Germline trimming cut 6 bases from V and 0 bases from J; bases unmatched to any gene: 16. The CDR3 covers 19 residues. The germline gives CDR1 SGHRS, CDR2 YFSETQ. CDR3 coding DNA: TGCGCCAGCACGCAACGGGACAGGGCACAGAGCCGCTCCTACAATGAGCAGTTCTTC. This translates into CASTQRDRAQSRSYNEQFF.

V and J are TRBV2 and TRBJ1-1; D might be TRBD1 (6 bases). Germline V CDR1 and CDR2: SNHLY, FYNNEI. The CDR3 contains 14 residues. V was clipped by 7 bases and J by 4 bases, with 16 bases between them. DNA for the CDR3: TGTGCCAGCATGGGTACAGGGCGGATCACTGAAGCTTTCTTT. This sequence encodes CASMGTGRITEAFF.

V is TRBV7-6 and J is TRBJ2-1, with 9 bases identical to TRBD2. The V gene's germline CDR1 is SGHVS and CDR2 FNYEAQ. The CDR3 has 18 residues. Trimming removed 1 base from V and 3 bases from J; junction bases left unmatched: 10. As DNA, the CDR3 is TGTGCCAGCAGCTTAGGACTAGCGGATAGTGGTTTCTACAATGAGCAGTTCTTC. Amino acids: CASSLGLADSGFYNEQFF.

The CDR3 sequence: CASRGRVMDGYTF. Here the CDR3 DNA reads TGTGCCAGCAGGGGCAGGGTTATGGATGGCTACACCTTC. This chain uses TRBV27 with TRBJ1-2, with D maybe TRBD1 (5 bases). V was pared by 6 bases and J by 6 bases, with 14 bases between. The CDR3 totals 13 residues. Per germline, CDR1 MNHEY and CDR2 SMNVEV (reference sequence).

The CDR3 spells CASSPSRGTQNTEAFF. In DNA, the CDR3 is TGTGCCAGCTCACCCAGTAGAGGGACACAGAACACTGAAGCTTTCTTT. The chain is built from TRBV18 and TRBJ1-1, with D possibly matching TRBD1 (6 bases). V lost 3 bases, J lost 1 base, and 15 bases lay in between. The germline gives CDR1 KGHSH, CDR2 LQKENI. The CDR3 runs to 16 residues. Full variable domain (missing parts from reference TRBV18 and TRBJ1-1): NAGVMQNPRHLVRRRGQEARLRCSPMKGHSHVYWYRQLPEEGLKFMVYLQKENIIDESGMPKERFSAEFPKEGPSILRIQQVVRGDSAAYFCASSPSRGTQNTEAFFGQGTRLTVV.

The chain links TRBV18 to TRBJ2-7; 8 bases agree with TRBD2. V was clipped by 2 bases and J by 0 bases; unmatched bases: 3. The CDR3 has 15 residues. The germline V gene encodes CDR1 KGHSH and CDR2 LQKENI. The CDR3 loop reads CASSPASGPSYEQYF. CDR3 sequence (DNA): TGTGCCAGCTCACCAGCTAGCGGGCCCTCCTACGAGCAGTACTTC. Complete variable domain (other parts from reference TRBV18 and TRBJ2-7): NAGVMQNPRHLVRRRGQEARLRCSPMKGHSHVYWYRQLPEEGLKFMVYLQKENIIDESGMPKERFSAEFPKEGPSILRIQQVVRGDSAAYFCASSPASGPSYEQYFGPGTRLTVT.

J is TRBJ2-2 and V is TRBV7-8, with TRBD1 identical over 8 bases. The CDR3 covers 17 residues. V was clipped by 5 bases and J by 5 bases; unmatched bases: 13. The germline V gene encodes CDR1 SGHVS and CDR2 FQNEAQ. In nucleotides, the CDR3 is TGTGCCAGCAGCCCACCCCAGAGACAGGGGTCGACCGGGGAGCTGTTTTTT. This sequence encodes CASSPPQRQGSTGELFF.